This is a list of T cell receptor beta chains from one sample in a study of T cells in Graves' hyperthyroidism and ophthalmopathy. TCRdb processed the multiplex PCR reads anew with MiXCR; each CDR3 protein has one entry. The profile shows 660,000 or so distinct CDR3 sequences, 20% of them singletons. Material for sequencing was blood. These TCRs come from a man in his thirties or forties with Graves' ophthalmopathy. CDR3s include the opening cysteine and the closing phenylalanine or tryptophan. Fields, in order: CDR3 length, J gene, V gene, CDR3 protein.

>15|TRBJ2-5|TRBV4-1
CASSQPGHDQETQYF
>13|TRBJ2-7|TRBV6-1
CASSELGVNEQYF
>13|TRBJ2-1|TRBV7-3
CASRETGLAGKFF
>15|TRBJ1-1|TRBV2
CASSDVGTQNTEAFF
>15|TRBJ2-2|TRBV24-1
CATSDPTVNTGELFF
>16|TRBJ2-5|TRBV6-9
CASSFLAGGPIKTQYF
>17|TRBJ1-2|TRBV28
CASRPLRDRYPNYGYTF
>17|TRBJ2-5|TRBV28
CASSSARDSVERETQYF
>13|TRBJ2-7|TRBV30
CAWSWDTTYEQYF
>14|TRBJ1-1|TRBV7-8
CASSLGGGGDKAFF
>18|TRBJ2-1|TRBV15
CATSRESRFGGGYNEQFF
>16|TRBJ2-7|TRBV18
CASSPPGRSGSYEQYF
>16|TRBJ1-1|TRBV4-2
CASKHDPGQMNTEAFF
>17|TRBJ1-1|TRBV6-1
CASRGYGQGFRTTEAFF
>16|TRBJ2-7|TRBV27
CASSLFPSGRFYEQYF
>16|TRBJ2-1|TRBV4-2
CASSHTTSGTHNEQFF
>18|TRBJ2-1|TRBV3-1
CASSQVGTSGTFHNEQFF
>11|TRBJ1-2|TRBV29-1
CSVPREDGYTF
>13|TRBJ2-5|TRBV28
CASSSGQVETQYF
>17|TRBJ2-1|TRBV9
CASSVPSGRALNNEQFF
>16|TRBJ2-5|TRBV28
CASSIPGTATQETQYF
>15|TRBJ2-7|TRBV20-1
CGASLLEQGMNEQYF
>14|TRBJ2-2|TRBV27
CASSFRAVPGELFF
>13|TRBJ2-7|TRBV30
CAWREALRYEQYF
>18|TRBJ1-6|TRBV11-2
CASSPTQGEWSYNSPLHF
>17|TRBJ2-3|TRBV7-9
CASSPPRTGPSTDTQYF
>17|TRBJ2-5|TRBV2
CASSEALRLDGKETQYF
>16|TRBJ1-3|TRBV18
CASSQSSGRAGNTIYF
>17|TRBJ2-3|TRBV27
CASSFGYATELTDTQYF
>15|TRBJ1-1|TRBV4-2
CASSQQTGTNTEAFF
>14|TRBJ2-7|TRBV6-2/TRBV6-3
CASSKDPALGEQYF
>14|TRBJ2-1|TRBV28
CASSYGGEYNEQFF
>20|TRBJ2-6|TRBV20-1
CSARGLHRRDGPLRANVLTF
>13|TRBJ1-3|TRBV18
CASSPPGGNTIYF